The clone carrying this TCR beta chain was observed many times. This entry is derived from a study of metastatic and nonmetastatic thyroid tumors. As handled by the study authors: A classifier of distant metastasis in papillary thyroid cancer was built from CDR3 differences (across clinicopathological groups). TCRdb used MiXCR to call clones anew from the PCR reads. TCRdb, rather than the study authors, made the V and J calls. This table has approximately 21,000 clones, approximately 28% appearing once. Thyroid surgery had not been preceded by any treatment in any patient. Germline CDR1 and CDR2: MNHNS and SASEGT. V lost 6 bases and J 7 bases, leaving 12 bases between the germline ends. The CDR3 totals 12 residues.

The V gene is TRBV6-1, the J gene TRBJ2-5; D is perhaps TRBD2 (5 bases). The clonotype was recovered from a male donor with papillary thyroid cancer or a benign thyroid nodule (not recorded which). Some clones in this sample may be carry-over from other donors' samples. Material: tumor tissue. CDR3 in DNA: TGTGCCAGCAGCGCTCAACGGGGGACCCAGTACTTC. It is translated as CASSAQRGTQYF.